This T cell receptor (beta chain) was recovered during a study of shared clonotypes between healthy human individuals. This CDR3 spans 12 amino acids. From germline, CDR1 is MDHEN and CDR2 SYDVKM. V shed 5 bases and J shed 5 bases, with 10 bases lying between them. Remarks on this clone: Its antigen remains unknown.

Approximately 210 ng DNA, about 33,000 T cell genomes, went into each sorted-subset replicate PCR. TCRdb keeps only in-frame clones here, not all; method: immunoSEQ multiplex PCR. The sample has approximately 1.5 million clones, approximately 98% seen once. Whole-study results and caveats: Rarefaction showed that sequencing of sorted subsets was incomplete (despite large depth).

The chain has TRBV28 and TRBJ2-7; no reliable D call. This TCR came from a man in his thirties or forties in good health. Sequenced material: naive CD4+ T cells sorted from blood. Subset of the sample: CD45RA+ positively selected. The CDR3 DNA reads as TGTGCCAGCAGTGAGAAGATCCACGAGCAGTACTTC. As protein: CASSEKIHEQYF. Full variable domain (remainder filled in from reference TRBV28 and TRBJ2-7): DVKVTQSSRYLVKRTGEKVFLECVQDMDHENMFWYRQDPGLGLRLIYFSYDVKMKEKGDIPEGYSVSREKKERFSLILESASTNQTSMYLCASSEKIHEQYFGPGTRLTVT.